Listed below are T cell receptor beta chains from one sample, sequenced in a study of blood T cells in healthy people across ages. TCRdb passed the 5' RACE reads through MiXCR, listing each CDR3 protein once. The sample comprises 540,000 or so distinct CDR3 sequences, around 48% of which are singletons, and around 24% rests with the top ten. Sequenced: blood. The receptors here all came from a man at least 80 years old in good health. Each CDR3 is given with its conserved first and last residue.

j_call	v_call	cdr3_aa
TRBJ2-1	TRBV7-3	CASSSRLAGVNEQFF
TRBJ2-1	TRBV7-2	CASSTGQGNNEQFF
NA	TRBV28	CASTFDRATGIQYF
TRBJ2-7	TRBV7-9	CASSFSTSGGPNSYEQYF
TRBJ2-7	TRBV5-1	CASSLLTGRNYEQYF
TRBJ2-7	TRBV20-1	CSAPGRPTDEQYF
TRBJ2-7	TRBV7-2	CTSSFAGGANEQYF
TRBJ2-1	TRBV20-1	CSALQVLSSYNEQFF
TRBJ2-7	TRBV7-2	CASSLAQGRTEQYF
TRBJ2-3	TRBV10-3	CATTGGQGGTDTQYF
TRBJ2-7	TRBV20-1	CSANLQGLSREQYF
TRBJ2-7	TRBV20-1	CSARNQLGSYEQYF
TRBJ1-2	TRBV29-1	CSVEPQGENYGYTF
TRBJ1-6	TRBV20-1	CSATTIGDNSPLHF
TRBJ1-1	TRBV7-9	CASSPTGRNTEAFF
TRBJ1-2	TRBV4-2	CASSQEELYGYTF
TRBJ1-1	TRBV6-2/TRBV6-3	CASSPQRGRTEAFF
NA	TRBV20-1	CSARGGDSWGEQYF
TRBJ2-1	TRBV20-1	CSARVLTSGGNEQFF
TRBJ1-1	TRBV12-3/TRBV12-4	CASSSPRQGTEAFF
TRBJ2-1	TRBV6-2/TRBV6-3	CASSYIAGGYNEQFF
TRBJ1-2	TRBV7-9	CASSPPRDSLNYGYTF
TRBJ1-4	TRBV20-1	CSVRDRRGDINEKLFF
TRBJ2-1	TRBV29-1	CSVVDLNDNEQFF
TRBJ2-5	TRBV29-1	CSVGGSFELYF
TRBJ1-2	TRBV6-5	CASSRQGANYGYTF
TRBJ1-6	TRBV3-1	CASSQDRRNSPPHF
TRBJ1-6	TRBV20-1	CSASGTPNSPLHF
TRBJ2-5	TRBV10-3	CAISTSGGQETQYF
TRBJ2-7	TRBV14	CASSQGTGSSYEQYF
TRBJ2-5	TRBV7-2	CASGRYQETQYF
TRBJ1-4	TRBV21-1	CASSKSRPRVSGNEKLFF
TRBJ2-1	TRBV7-3	CASSSGLVTYNEQFF
TRBJ1-2	TRBV20-1	CSAGRQGNNYGYTF
TRBJ1-3	TRBV7-2	CASSPGQGARAGNTIYF
TRBJ2-1	TRBV10-3	CATSGSAGGRNEQFF
TRBJ1-1	TRBV6-5	CASSYLGRGDTEAFF
TRBJ2-3	TRBV28	CASSSPGGKAQNTQYF
TRBJ2-4	TRBV2	CASATSGYIEQYF
TRBJ1-1	TRBV6-5	CASSWTGGDWEAFF
TRBJ2-5	TRBV6-6	CASGYGLAGGTQYF
TRBJ1-1	TRBV6-6	CASSQQGGDTEAFF